This TCR beta chain emerged from a study of blood T cells in healthy people across ages. Study-level results: While age rose, TCR beta diversity per million T cells dropped in a roughly linear way.

Primers used in a second PCR of roughly 6 to 11 cycles were a sample-barcoded 5' primer and a J-beta primer mix. Every molecule of cDNA carried a tag from a template-switch adaptor with 12 random nucleotides. All samples yielded 2.5 million or more CDR3-containing paired-end reads. TCRdb re-called the 5' RACE reads through MiXCR, storing one row per CDR3 protein. Of roughly 680,000 distinct CDR3 sequences listed, 49% are singletons. The V gene lost 3 bases and the J gene lost 4 bases, with 3 bases spanning the gap. Germline CDR1 reads MNHNS; CDR2 reads SASEGT. The CDR3 runs 11 residues. As regards this clonotype: The antigen remains undetermined.

The source material was blood. The TCR originated in a woman in her fifties or sixties in good health. V and J are TRBV6-1 and TRBJ1-2; D ambiguous. The CDR3 protein is CASSEVYGYTF. CDR3 sequence (DNA): TGTGCCAGCAGTGAGGTCTATGGCTACACCTTC.